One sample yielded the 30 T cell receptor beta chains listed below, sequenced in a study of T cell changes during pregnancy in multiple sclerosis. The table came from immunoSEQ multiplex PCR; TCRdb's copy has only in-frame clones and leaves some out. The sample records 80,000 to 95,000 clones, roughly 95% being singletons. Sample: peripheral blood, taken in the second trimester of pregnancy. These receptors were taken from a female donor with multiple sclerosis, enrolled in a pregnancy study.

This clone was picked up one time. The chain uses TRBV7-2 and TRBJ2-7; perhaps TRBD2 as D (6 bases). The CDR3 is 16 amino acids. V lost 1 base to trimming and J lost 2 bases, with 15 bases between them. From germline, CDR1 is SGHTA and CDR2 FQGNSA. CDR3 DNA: TGTGCCAGCAGCTTAGGGAGGACGGGAGCCCCCTACGAGCAGTACTTC. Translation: CASSLGRTGAPYEQYF.

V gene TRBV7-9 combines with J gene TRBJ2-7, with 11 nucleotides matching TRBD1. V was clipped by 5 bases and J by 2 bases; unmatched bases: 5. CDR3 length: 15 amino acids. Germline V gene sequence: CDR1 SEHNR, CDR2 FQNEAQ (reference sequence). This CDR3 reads CASSPVGQGAYEQYF. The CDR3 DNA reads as TGTGCCAGCAGCCCAGTGGGACAGGGGGCCTACGAGCAGTACTTC.

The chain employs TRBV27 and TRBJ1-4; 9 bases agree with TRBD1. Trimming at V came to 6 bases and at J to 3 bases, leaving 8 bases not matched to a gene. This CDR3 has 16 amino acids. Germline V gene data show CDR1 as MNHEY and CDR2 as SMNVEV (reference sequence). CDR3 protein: CASRLQGARANEKLFF. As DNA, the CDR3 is TGTGCCAGCAGGCTACAGGGGGCGAGGGCTAATGAAAAACTGTTTTTT.

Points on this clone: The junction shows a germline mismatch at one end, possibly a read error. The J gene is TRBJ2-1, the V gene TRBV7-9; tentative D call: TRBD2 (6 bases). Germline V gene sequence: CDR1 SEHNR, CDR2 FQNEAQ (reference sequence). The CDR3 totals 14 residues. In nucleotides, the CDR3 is TGTGCCAGCAGCCTAGCCGGAGGGTACAATGAGCAGTTCTTC. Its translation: CASSLAGGYNEQFF.

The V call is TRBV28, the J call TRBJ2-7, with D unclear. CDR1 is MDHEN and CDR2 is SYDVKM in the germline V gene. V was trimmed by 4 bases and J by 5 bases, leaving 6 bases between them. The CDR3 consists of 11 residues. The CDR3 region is CASSYLHEQYF. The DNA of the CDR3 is TGTGCCAGCAGTTATCTACACGAGCAGTACTTC.

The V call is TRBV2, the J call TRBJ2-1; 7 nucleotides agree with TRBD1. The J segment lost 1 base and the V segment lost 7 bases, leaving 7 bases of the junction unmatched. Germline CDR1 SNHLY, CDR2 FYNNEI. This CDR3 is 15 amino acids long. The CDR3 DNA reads TGTGCCAGCACCCTCGGGACAGAGTCCTACAATGAGCAGTTCTTC. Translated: CASTLGTESYNEQFF.

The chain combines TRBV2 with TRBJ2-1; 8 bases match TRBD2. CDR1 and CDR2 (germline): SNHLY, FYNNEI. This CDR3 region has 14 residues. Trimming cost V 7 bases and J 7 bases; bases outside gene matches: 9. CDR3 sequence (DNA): TGTGCCAGCAACCCAGCGGGAGTTGGGAATGAGCAGTTCTTC. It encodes CASNPAGVGNEQFF.

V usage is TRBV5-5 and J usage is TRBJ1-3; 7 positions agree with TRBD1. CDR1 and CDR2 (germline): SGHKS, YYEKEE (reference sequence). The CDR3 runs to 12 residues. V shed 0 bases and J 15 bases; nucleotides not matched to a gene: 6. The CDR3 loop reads CASSLGQGNGYF. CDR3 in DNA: TGTGCCAGCAGCTTGGGACAGGGAAATGGATATTTT.

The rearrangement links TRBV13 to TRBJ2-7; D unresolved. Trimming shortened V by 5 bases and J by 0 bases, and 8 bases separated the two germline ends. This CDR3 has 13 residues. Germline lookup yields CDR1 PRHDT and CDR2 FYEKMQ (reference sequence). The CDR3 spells CASSTHSSYEQYF. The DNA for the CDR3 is TGTGCCAGCAGCACTCACAGCTCCTACGAGCAGTACTTC. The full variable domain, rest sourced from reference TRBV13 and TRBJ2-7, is AAGVIQSPRHLIKEKRETATLKCYPIPRHDTVYWYQQGPGQDPQFLISFYEKMQSDKGSIPDRFSAQQFSDYHSELNMSSLELGDSALYFCASSTHSSYEQYFGPGTRLTVT.

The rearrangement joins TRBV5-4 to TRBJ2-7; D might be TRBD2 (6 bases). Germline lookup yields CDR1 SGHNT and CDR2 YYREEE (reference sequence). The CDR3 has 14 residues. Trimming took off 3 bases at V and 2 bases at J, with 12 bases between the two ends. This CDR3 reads CASSSPGSTYEQYF. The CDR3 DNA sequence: TGTGCCAGCAGCTCCCCCGGGAGTACCTACGAGCAGTACTTC.

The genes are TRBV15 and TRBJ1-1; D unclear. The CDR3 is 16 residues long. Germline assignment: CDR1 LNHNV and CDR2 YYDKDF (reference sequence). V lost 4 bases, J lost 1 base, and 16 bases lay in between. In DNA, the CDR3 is TGTGCCACCAGCATTTTTGGGAGGGTAGGGAACACTGAAGCTTTCTTT. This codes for CATSIFGRVGNTEAFF.

DNA for the CDR3: TGTGCCAGCTCGGAACAGGATGGAAACACCATATATTTT. Encoded protein: CASSEQDGNTIYF. This chain uses TRBV18 with TRBJ1-3; possibly TRBD1 for D (5 bases). From germline, CDR1 is KGHSH and CDR2 LQKENI. The CDR3 loop spans 13 amino acids. Trimming shortened V by 6 bases and J by 3 bases, and 9 bases separated the two germline ends.

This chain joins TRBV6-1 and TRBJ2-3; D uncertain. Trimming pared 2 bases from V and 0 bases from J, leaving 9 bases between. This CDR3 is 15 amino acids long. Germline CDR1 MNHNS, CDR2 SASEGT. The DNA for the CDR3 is TGTGCCAGCAGTGAAATCCGTGTTAGCACAGATACGCAGTATTTT. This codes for CASSEIRVSTDTQYF.

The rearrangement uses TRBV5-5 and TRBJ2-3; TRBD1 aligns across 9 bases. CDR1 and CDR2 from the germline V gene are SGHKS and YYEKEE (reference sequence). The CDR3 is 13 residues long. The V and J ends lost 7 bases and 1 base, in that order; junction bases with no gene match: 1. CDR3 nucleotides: TGTGCCAGCGGGGACAGGGGCACAGATACGCAGTATTTT. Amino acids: CASGDRGTDTQYF.

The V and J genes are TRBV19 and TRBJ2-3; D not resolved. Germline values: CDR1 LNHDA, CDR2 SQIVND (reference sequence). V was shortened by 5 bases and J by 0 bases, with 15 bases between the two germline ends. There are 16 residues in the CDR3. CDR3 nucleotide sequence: TGTGCCAGTAGTTCAAAAACTGGTTCTAGCACAGATACGCAGTATTTT. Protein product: CASSSKTGSSTDTQYF.

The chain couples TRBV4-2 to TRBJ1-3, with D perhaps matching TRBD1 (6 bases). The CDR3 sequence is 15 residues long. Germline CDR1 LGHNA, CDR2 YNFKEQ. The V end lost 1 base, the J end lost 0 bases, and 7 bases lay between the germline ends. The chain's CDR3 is CASSQGQDSGNTIYF. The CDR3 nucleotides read TGTGCCAGCAGCCAAGGACAGGACTCTGGAAACACCATATATTTT.

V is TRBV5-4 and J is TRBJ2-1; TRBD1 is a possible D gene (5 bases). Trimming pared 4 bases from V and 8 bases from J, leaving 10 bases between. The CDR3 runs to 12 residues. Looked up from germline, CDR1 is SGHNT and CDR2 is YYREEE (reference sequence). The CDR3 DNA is TGTGCCAGCAGCGGACAAGGCGATGAGCAGTTCTTC. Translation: CASSGQGDEQFF.

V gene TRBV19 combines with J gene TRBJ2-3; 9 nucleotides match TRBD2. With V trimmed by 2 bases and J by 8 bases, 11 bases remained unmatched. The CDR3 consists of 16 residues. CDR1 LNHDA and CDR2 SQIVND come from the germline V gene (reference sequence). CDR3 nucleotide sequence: TGTGCCAGTAGTATACCGGAGGCTAGCGGGGCCGGTACGCAGTATTTT. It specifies CASSIPEASGAGTQYF.

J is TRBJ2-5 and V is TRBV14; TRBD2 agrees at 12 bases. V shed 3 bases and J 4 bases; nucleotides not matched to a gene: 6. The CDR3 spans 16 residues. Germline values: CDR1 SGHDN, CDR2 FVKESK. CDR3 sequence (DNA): TGTGCCAGCAGCCATGACCCTAGCGGGAGGGGAGAGACCCAGTACTTC. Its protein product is CASSHDPSGRGETQYF.

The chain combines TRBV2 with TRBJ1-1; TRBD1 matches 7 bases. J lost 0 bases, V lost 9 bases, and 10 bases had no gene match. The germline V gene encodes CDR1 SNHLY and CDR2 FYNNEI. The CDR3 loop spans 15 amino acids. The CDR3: CARQGSADLNTEAFF. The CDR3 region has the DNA TGTGCCAGACAGGGGTCCGCCGATTTGAACACTGAAGCTTTCTTT. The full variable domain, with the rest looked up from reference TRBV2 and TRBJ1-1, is EPEVTQTPSHQVTQMGQEVILRCVPISNHLYFYWYRQILGQKVEFLVSFYNNEISEKSEIFDDQFSVERPDGSNFTLKIRSTKLEDSAMYFCARQGSADLNTEAFFGQGTRLTVV.

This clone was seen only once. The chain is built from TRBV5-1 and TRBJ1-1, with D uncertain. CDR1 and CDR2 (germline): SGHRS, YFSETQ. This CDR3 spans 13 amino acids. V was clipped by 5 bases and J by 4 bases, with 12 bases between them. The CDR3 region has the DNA TGCGCCAGCAGAGGTTCGGGAACCACTGAAGCTTTCTTT. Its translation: CASRGSGTTEAFF.

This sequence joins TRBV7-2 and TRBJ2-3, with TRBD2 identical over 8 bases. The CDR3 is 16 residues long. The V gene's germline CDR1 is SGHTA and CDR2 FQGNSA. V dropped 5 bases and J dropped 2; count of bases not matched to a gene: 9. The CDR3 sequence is CASSPTGTRPTDTQYF. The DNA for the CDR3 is TGTGCCAGCAGCCCCACCGGGACTAGGCCCACAGATACGCAGTATTTT.

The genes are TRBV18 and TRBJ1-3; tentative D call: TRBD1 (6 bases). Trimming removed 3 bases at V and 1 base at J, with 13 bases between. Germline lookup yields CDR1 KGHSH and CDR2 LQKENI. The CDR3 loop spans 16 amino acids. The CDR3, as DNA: TGTGCCAGCTCACCCGACAGGCCATCATCTGGAAACACCATATATTTT. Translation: CASSPDRPSSGNTIYF.

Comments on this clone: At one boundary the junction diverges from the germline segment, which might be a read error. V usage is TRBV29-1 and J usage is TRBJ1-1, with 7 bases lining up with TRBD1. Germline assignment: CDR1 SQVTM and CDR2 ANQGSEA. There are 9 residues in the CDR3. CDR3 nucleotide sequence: TGCAGCGTACCCGAAGGGGGCGTTTTT. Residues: CSVPEGGVF.

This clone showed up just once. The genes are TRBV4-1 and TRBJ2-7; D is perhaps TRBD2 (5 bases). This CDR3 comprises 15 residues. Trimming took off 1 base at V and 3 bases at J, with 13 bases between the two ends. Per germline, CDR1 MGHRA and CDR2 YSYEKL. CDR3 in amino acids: CASSQAEGIYYEQYF. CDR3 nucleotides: TGCGCCAGCAGCCAAGCAGAGGGAATTTACTACGAGCAGTACTTC.

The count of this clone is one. The CDR3: CASRGQGTGANVLTF. CDR3 DNA sequence: TGTGCCAGCAGAGGACAGGGAACTGGGGCCAACGTCCTGACTTTC. The chain links TRBV6-4 to TRBJ2-6, with 8 bases aligning to TRBD1. Germline trimming cut 6 bases from V and 2 bases from J; bases unmatched to any gene: 3. This CDR3 has 15 amino acids. Germline V gene sequence: CDR1 MRHNA, CDR2 SNTAGT.

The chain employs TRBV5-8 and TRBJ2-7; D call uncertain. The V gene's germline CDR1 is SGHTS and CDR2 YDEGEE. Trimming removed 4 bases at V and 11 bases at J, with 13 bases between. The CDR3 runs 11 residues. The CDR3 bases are TGTGCCAGCAGCCCGTTTGAATTAGAGTACTTC. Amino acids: CASSPFELEYF. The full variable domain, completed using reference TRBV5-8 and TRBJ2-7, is EAGVTQSPTHLIKTRGQQATLRCSPISGHTSVYWYQQALGLGLQFLLWYDEGEERNRGNFPPRFSGRQFPNYSSELNVNALELEDSALYLCASSPFELEYFGPGTRLTVT.

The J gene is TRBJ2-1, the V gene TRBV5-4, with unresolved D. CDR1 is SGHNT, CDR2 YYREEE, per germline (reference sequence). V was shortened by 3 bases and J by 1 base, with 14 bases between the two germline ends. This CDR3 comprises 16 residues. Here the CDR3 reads CASSSPLLPSYNEQFF. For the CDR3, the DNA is TGTGCCAGCAGCTCACCACTTTTACCGTCCTACAATGAGCAGTTCTTC.

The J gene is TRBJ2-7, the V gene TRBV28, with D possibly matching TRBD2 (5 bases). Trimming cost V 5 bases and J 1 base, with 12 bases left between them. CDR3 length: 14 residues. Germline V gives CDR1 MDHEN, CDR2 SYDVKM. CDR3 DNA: TGTGCCAGCAGTCCGACGGGGAGATCCTACGAGCAGTACTTC. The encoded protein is CASSPTGRSYEQYF.

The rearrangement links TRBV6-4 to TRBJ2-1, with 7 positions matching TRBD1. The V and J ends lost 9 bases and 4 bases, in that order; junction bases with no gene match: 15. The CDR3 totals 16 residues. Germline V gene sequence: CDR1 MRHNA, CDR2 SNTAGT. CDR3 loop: CASNLTGVVGYNEQFF. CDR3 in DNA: TGTGCCAGTAACTTAACAGGGGTCGTCGGATACAATGAGCAGTTCTTC.